This TCR beta chain was captured by sequencing in a study of blood T cell repertoires in COVID-19. Study summary: Spain, Italy and the United States supplied samples that represented acute and convalescent COVID-19. T cells, B-cell-depleted T cells, or PBMCs provided the cDNA or gDNA that served as material.

Profiling relied on immunoSEQ multiplex PCR, and the TCRdb table lists in-frame clones only, not all of them. Of roughly 480,000 clones in the sample, 80% to 90% were seen once. There are 16 residues in the CDR3. With 2 bases clipped from V and 1 base from J, the junction kept 7 bases outside the gene matches. Germline-derived CDR1 and CDR2 are GTSNPN and SVGIG (reference sequence). Enrolment of Seattle patients took place during active infection, and they were followed longitudinally. The sequenced material came from peripheral blood. The TCR comes from a young man with COVID-19, enrolled during active disease. The rearrangement joins TRBV30 to TRBJ1-1; the match to TRBD1 covers 10 bases. The CDR3 coding sequence is TGTGCCTGGAGTATGGGACAGGGGAATTCGAACACTGAAGCTTTCTTT. Residues: CAWSMGQGNSNTEAFF.